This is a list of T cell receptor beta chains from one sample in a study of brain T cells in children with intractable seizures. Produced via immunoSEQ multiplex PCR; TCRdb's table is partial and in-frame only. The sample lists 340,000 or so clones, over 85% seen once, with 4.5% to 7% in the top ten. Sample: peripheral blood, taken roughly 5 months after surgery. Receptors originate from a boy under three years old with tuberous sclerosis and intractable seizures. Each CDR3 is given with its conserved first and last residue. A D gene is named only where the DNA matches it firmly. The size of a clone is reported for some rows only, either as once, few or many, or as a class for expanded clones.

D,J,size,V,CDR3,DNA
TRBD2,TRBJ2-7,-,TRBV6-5,CASQSREGHEQYF,TGTGCCAGCCAGTCGAGGGAGGGTCACGAGCAGTACTTC
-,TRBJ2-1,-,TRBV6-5,CASSQSHEQFF,TGTGCCAGCAGTCAGAGTCATGAGCAGTTCTTC
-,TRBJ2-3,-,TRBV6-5,CASSMGSSPVDTQYF,TGTGCCAGCAGTATGGGGTCTAGCCCGGTAGATACGCAGTATTTT
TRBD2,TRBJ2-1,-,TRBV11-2,CASSLLVGIPGLAGDEQFF,TGTGCCAGCAGCTTATTGGTAGGCATACCGGGACTAGCGGGAGATGAGCAGTTCTTC
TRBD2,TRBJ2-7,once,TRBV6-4,CASSDRGTSGSGCDYEQYF,TGTGCCAGCAGTGACCGAGGGACTAGCGGGAGTGGTTGCGATTACGAGCAGTACTTC
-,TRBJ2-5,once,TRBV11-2,CASLDWGSCQYF,TGTGCCAGTTTAGACTGGGGGTCGTGCCAGTACTTC
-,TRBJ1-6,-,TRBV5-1,CASSSGTTGIGSPLHF,TGCGCCAGCAGCTCCGGGACAACAGGGATCGGTTCACCCCTCCACTTT
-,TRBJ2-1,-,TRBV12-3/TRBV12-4,CASSIRSGNEQFF,TGTGCCAGCAGCATCCGATCAGGGAATGAGCAGTTCTTC
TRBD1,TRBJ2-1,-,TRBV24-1,CATSAPTPGQGYNEQFF,TGTGCCACCAGTGCACCAACCCCGGGACAGGGCTACAATGAGCAGTTCTTC
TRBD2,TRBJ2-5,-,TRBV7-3,CASSLIGDYPETQYF,TGTGCCAGCAGCTTAATTGGGGACTACCCAGAGACCCAGTACTTC
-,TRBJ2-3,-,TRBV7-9,CASSPWSPTDTQYF,TGTGCCAGCAGCCCCTGGTCCCCCACAGATACGCAGTATTTT
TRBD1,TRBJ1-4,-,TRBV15,CATRQGRSPISTNEKLFF,TGTGCCACCAGACAGGGGCGTTCTCCTATTTCAACTAATGAAAAACTGTTTTTT
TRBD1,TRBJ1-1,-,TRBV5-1,CASSPTGFGTEAFF,TGCGCCAGCAGCCCGACAGGGTTTGGAACTGAAGCTTTCTTT
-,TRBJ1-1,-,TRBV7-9,CASSLQNRFPTEAFF,TGTGCCAGCAGCTTACAAAACAGGTTCCCCACTGAAGCTTTCTTT
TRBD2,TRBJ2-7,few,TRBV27,CASSISGVGYEQYF,TGTGCCAGCAGTATAAGCGGGGTGGGCTACGAGCAGTACTTC
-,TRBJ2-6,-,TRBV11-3,CASSLDFTSGANVLTF,TGTGCCAGCAGCTTAGATTTCACGTCTGGGGCCAACGTCCTGACTTTC
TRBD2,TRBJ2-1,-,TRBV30,CAWNPGLGYNEQFF,TGTGCCTGGAATCCGGGACTAGGATACAATGAGCAGTTCTTC
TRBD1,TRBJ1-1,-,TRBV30,CAWRDMNRGLSNTEAFF,TGTGCCTGGAGAGACATGAACAGGGGACTATCGAACACTGAAGCTTTCTTT
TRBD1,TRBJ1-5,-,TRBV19,CASTDFGTGNQPQHF,TGTGCCAGTACCGATTTCGGGACAGGGAATCAGCCCCAGCATTTT
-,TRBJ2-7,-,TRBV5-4,CASSFPGAYEQYF,TGTGCCAGCAGCTTCCCGGGGGCCTACGAGCAGTACTTC
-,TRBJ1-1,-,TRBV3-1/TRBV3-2,CASSQSFANTEAFF,TGTGCCAGCAGCCAATCTTTTGCGAACACTGAAGCTTTCTTT
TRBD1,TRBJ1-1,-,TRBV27,CASSLSTGPGGNTEAFF,TGTGCCAGCAGCCTTTCGACAGGTCCAGGGGGGAACACTGAAGCTTTCTTT
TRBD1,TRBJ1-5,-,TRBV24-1,CATSTGQGNQPQHF,TGTGCCACCAGTACGGGACAGGGTAACCAGCCCCAGCATTTT
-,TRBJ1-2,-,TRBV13,CASSSGRHPGYTF,TGTGCCAGCAGCTCAGGAAGGCATCCTGGCTACACCTTC
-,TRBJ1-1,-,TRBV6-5,CASRLSGSPEAFF,TGTGCCAGCAGATTGTCTGGTAGTCCTGAAGCTTTCTTT